The 19 T cell receptor beta chains below all came from one sample that was sequenced in a study of graft-versus-host responses after intestinal transplantation. Measured with immunoSEQ multiplex PCR; TCRdb has only the in-frame clones, and not every one. The sample consists of approximately 90,000 clones, roughly 91% of them appearing once. No antigen is known for these receptors. The sequencing used unstimulated CD8+ T cells sorted from spleen or lymph node cells, collected before intestinal transplant. These receptor sequences come from a human donor who received an intestinal transplant.

The chain links TRBV11-2 to TRBJ2-2; possibly TRBD1 for D (5 bases). Looked up from germline, CDR1 is SGHAT and CDR2 is FQNNGV. The CDR3 has 17 residues. With 0 bases removed from V and 1 base from J, the gap between germline ends came to 12 bases. The CDR3 sequence: CASSLDSGQENTGELFF. DNA for the CDR3: TGTGCCAGCAGCTTAGATTCCGGACAAGAGAACACCGGGGAGCTGTTTTTT.

The J gene is TRBJ2-5, the V gene TRBV15; 8 nucleotides line up with TRBD2. CDR1 is LNHNV and CDR2 is YYDKDF in the germline V gene (reference sequence). The CDR3 consists of 16 residues. V was pared by 0 bases and J by 3 bases, with 6 bases of the junction left unmatched. CDR3 loop: CATSREKGRGEETQYF. The DNA of the CDR3 is TGTGCCACCAGCAGAGAAAAGGGGCGGGGGGAAGAGACCCAGTACTTC. Using reference TRBV15 and TRBJ2-5 for the parts outside the CDR3, the full variable domain is DAMVIQNPRYQVTQFGKPVTLSCSQTLNHNVMYWYQQKSSQAPKLLFHYYDKDFNNEADTPDNFQSRRPNTSFCFLDIRSPGLGDTAMYLCATSREKGRGEETQYFGPGTRLLVL.

This chain joins TRBV7-9 and TRBJ2-5; 13 nucleotides match TRBD2. This CDR3 has 15 amino acids. Germline V gene lookup returns CDR1 SEHNR and CDR2 FQNEAQ (reference sequence). The junction had 3 bases not matched to a gene; V was cut back by 5 bases and J by 3 bases. DNA of the CDR3: TGTGCCAGCAGCCGGACTAGCGGGGGAAAAGAGACCCAGTACTTC. Translation gives CASSRTSGGKETQYF.

As DNA, the CDR3 is TGTGCCAGCAGCTTAGGCCCCGGGGGGCAAAGCTATGGCTACACCTTC. This sequence encodes CASSLGPGGQSYGYTF. The chain has TRBV7-9 and TRBJ1-2; D might be TRBD1 (6 bases). Trimming removed 1 base from V and 4 bases from J, with 16 bases in between. This CDR3 contains 16 residues. Per the germline V gene, CDR1 is SEHNR and CDR2 is FQNEAQ (reference sequence).

Details on this clone: Its ends do not fully match the called genes, so a read error is possible. The V call is TRBV29-1, the J call TRBJ2-3; tentatively, D is TRBD2 (5 bases). The germline CDR1 and CDR2 sequences are SQVTM and ANQGSEA. CDR3 length equals 15 residues. The CDR3 nucleotides are TGCAGCGTTGAATATCCACTAGGGAGCACCGATACGCAGTATTTT. As protein: CSVEYPLGSTDTQYF.

The V gene is TRBV6-1, the J gene TRBJ2-5; 10 bases are a match to TRBD2. The CDR3 is 15 residues long. Germline-derived CDR1 and CDR2 are MNHNS and SASEGT. Trimming took 3 bases from V and 5 from J; bases not matched to a gene: 6. The CDR3 DNA sequence: TGTGCCAGCAGTGATAGCGGGGGGCACGGGGAGACCCAGTACTTC. Translated: CASSDSGGHGETQYF.

The rearrangement joins TRBV4-3 to TRBJ2-2; TRBD1 matches 11 bases. Germline V gives CDR1 LGHNA, CDR2 YSLEER. The V and J ends lost 1 base and 6 bases, in that order; junction bases with no gene match: 16. This CDR3 spans 20 amino acids. The CDR3 region has the DNA TGCGCCAGCAGCCAAGCCCTGGGGACAGGGGGTTTGGGGAGGGCCGGGGAGCTGTTTTTT. This codes for CASSQALGTGGLGRAGELFF.

The V and J genes are TRBV4-3 and TRBJ2-1, with TRBD2 as a possible D gene (6 bases). This CDR3 spans 15 amino acids. V was cut by 0 bases and J by 9 bases, with 15 bases left in between. The germline CDR1 and CDR2 sequences are LGHNA and YSLEER. The CDR3 is CASSQEGGVYGEQFF. The DNA for the CDR3 is TGCGCCAGCAGCCAAGAAGGAGGGGTGTATGGTGAGCAGTTCTTC.

This rearrangement joins TRBV7-2 to TRBJ1-1; TRBD1 aligns across 7 bases. The CDR3 runs 17 residues. The germline gives CDR1 SGHTA, CDR2 FQGNSA. Trimming cost V 7 bases and J 6 bases; bases outside gene matches: 20. The CDR3 DNA reads TGTGCCAGCACCATCCGGTTAGGTATCGGCAGGGGGGCTGAAGCTTTCTTT. Encoded protein: CASTIRLGIGRGAEAFF.

The J gene is TRBJ2-1, the V gene TRBV12-5; tentatively, D is TRBD2 (5 bases). The CDR3 extends over 11 amino acids. Deletions cut 4 bases from V and 9 bases from J, with 7 bases between. Germline-derived CDR1 and CDR2 are LGHNT and FRNRAP. The CDR3 region has the DNA TGTGCTAGTGGTTCCCGGGGTGAGCAGTTCTTC. Translated, it gives CASGSRGEQFF.

In the case of this clone: An end of the junction differs from the germline gene, which may be a read error. The chain recombines TRBV6-5 with TRBJ2-1, with D uncertain. This CDR3 contains 11 residues. Germline lookup yields CDR1 MNHEY and CDR2 SVGAGI. CDR3 in amino acids: CASSTYDEQFF. DNA for the CDR3: TGTGCCAGCAGCACCTACGATGAGCAGTTCTTC.

A single count supports this clone. The V call is TRBV4-1, the J call TRBJ1-2; unclear D gene. Germline V lookup: CDR1 MGHRA, CDR2 YSYEKL. Trimming pared 4 bases from V and 3 bases from J, leaving 18 bases between. The CDR3 spans 16 residues. CDR3 coding DNA: TGCGCCAGCAGCCTCTTAGGGAGAGGGAAAGACTATGGCTACACCTTC. Translation: CASSLLGRGKDYGYTF.

The gene calls are TRBV19 and TRBJ2-6; maybe TRBD1 (5 bases). The germline V gene encodes CDR1 LNHDA and CDR2 SQIVND (reference sequence). V was cut by 5 bases and J by 0 bases, with 8 bases left in between. The CDR3 runs 15 residues. This CDR3 is CASSPRDSGANVLTF. Here the CDR3 DNA reads TGTGCCAGTAGTCCCAGGGACTCTGGGGCCAACGTCCTGACTTTC.

The chain is built from TRBV27 and TRBJ2-7; D gene ambiguous. The V gene lost 4 bases and the J gene lost 5 bases, with 15 bases spanning the gap. The CDR3 is 14 residues long. The germline gives CDR1 MNHEY, CDR2 SMNVEV (reference sequence). The CDR3: CASSSGEVMDEQYF. The CDR3 coding sequence is TGTGCCAGCAGTTCCGGAGAGGTTATGGACGAGCAGTACTTC.

This chain links TRBV29-1 with TRBJ2-2; 9 positions agree with TRBD2. Unmatched junction bases numbered 4, after V lost 4 bases and J lost 1 base. CDR3 length: 15 residues. The germline V gene has CDR1 SQVTM and CDR2 ANQGSEA. In DNA form, the CDR3 reads TGCAGCGTTGGGGTTAGCGGGGGGAACACCGGGGAGCTGTTTTTT. Protein: CSVGVSGGNTGELFF.

The V call is TRBV4-3, the J call TRBJ1-1; D unresolved. Trimming took 4 bases from V and 0 from J, leaving 12 bases between them. Germline CDR1 LGHNA, CDR2 YSLEER. This CDR3 comprises 15 residues. The chain's CDR3 is CASSPSEFLNTEAFF. CDR3 DNA sequence: TGCGCCAGCAGCCCGAGCGAGTTTCTGAACACTGAAGCTTTCTTT.

A note on this clone: The identical CDR3 is also encoded by other nucleotide sequences in the sample. This rearrangement joins TRBV9 to TRBJ2-1; D might be TRBD1 (5 bases). This CDR3 is 15 amino acids long. Looked up from germline, CDR1 is SGDLS and CDR2 is YYNGEE. V was cut by 0 bases and J by 2 bases, with 9 bases left in between. The CDR3 loop reads CASSVEGDTYNEQFF. The CDR3 DNA reads TGTGCCAGCAGCGTAGAAGGGGATACCTACAATGAGCAGTTCTTC.

This clone showed up just a few times. The V call is TRBV6-5, the J call TRBJ1-1; possibly TRBD1 for D (6 bases). CDR1 is MNHEY and CDR2 is SVGAGI in the germline V gene. V was shortened by 2 bases and J by 5 bases, with 15 bases between the two germline ends. The CDR3 loop spans 15 amino acids. The DNA for the CDR3 is TGTGCCAGCAGTTACGTGTCCGGGGGGCTGACTGAAGCTTTCTTT. Translating gives CASSYVSGGLTEAFF.

The V and J genes are TRBV4-1 and TRBJ1-4; 8 positions match TRBD1. The CDR3 runs to 13 residues. The V segment lost 4 bases and the J segment 12 bases; nucleotides outside the gene matches: 7. Germline lookup yields CDR1 MGHRA and CDR2 YSYEKL. Here the CDR3 DNA reads TGCGCCAGCAGCCTGGACAGGGCTTGGGAACTGTTTTTT. Translation gives CASSLDRAWELFF.